This T cell receptor (beta chain) is from a study of T cells after yellow fever vaccination. This clonotype showed up just once. Its antigen is currently unknown. The CDR3 runs to 14 residues. The V end was cut by 6 bases, the J end by 9 bases, with 18 bases between. TCRdb called the 5' RACE reads again in MiXCR, with one record for every CDR3 protein. Altogether just under 600,000 distinct CDR3 sequences are present, roughly 14% being singletons, with the ten largest covering more than 12%. Whole-study findings and limits: A limited proportion of clonotypes was detected within both the CD4 and CD8 compartments.

This chain connects TRBV12-3 or TRBV12-4 to TRBJ1-5; weak D call: TRBD1 (6 bases). The sequence was obtained from a man aged 25-45 years who received the YFV17D yellow fever vaccine. Sequencing used PBMCs, obtained on the day of the yellow fever booster vaccination. CDR3 in amino acids: CASSQTGGKGPQHF. CDR3 DNA: TGTGCCAGCAGCCAGACAGGCGGGAAGGGGCCCCAGCATTTT.